A selection of T cell receptor beta chains follows, all from one sample in a study of cytomegalovirus exposure and HLA in healthy donors. Sequencing was performed with immunoSEQ multiplex PCR; in TCRdb, only in-frame clones are kept and a portion is missing. The sample consists of some 160,000 clones, 75% to 80% of them appearing once. Sequencing used PBMCs. These receptor sequences come from a woman aged 25-40 years in good health and CMV-seronegative. Each CDR3 is given with its conserved first and last residue.

TRBJ2-5,TRBV29-1,CSVAAAGAETQYF
TRBJ2-3,TRBV21-1,CASSTQGYSSTDTQYF
TRBJ1-4,TRBV2,CASSEGTTTNEKLFF
TRBJ2-1,TRBV5-4,CASSLDRGTYNEQFF
TRBJ1-5,TRBV10-1,CASSEPGRGEGQPQHF
TRBJ1-2,TRBV29-1,CSVLSDRVGGYTF
TRBJ1-1,TRBV6-1,CASSGRLINTEAFF
TRBJ1-1,TRBV4-2,CASSQDEMGQGGTEAFF
TRBJ2-7,TRBV9,CASSVGPESYEQYF
TRBJ2-7,TRBV5-6,CASSKDRGHNSYEQYF
TRBJ2-5,TRBV29-1,CSVELVRETQYF
TRBJ2-3,TRBV11-3,CASSLYYTDTQYF
TRBJ1-1,TRBV5-1,CASSLRADQAPGAFF
TRBJ2-5,TRBV7-8,CASSLGGPPQETQYF
TRBJ2-1,TRBV4-2,CASSREHEQFF
TRBJ1-1,TRBV5-1,CASTGRYSEAFF
TRBJ1-2,TRBV28,CASRDRGYGYTF
TRBJ1-2,TRBV30,CAFQEGQGADGYTF
TRBJ1-1,TRBV18,CASSPPFRGAEAFF
TRBJ1-1,TRBV6-5,CASSASGTEAFF
TRBJ1-4,TRBV6-1,CASSEVGDEKLFF
TRBJ1-2,TRBV7-3,CASSLTGGQGVGYTF
TRBJ2-1,TRBV9,CASSPWDSSNEQFF